These T cell receptor beta chains were read from a single sample in a study of CD8 T cells in ankylosing spondylitis. In TCRdb, the 5' RACE reads were re-called with MiXCR into one record per CDR3 protein. This repertoire shows roughly 490,000 distinct CDR3 sequences, approximately 5.3% found once; its top ten account for 3% to 4.5%. Sample: blood, either unsorted or a sorted T cell fraction (not recorded which). The source is a male donor with ankylosing spondylitis. Each CDR3 is given with its conserved first and last residue. A D gene is named only where the DNA matches it firmly. Rows give clone size only sometimes, using once, few, many, or a class for an expanded clone.

cdr3_aa	cdr3_nt	d_call	clone_size	v_call	j_call
CASRPPGLAAYNEQFF	TGTGCCAGCAGACCCCCGGGACTAGCGGCGTACAATGAGCAGTTCTTC	TRBD2	few	TRBV28	TRBJ2-1
CETGERVGHADTQYF	TGCGAGACCGGGGAGCGGGTTGGGCACGCAGATACGCAGTATTTT	.	.	TRBV19	TRBJ2-3
CASSRAGGNDYGYTF	TGTGCCAGCAGCCGGGCGGGAGGGAACGACTATGGCTACACCTTC	.	many	TRBV4-2	TRBJ1-2
CASSRDRGSETQYF	TGTGCCAGCAGCAGGGACAGGGGATCAGAGACCCAGTACTTC	TRBD1	few	TRBV7-2	TRBJ2-5
CASSKTRTDTQYF	TGTGCCAGCAGTAAGACTCGCACAGATACGCAGTATTTT	.	.	TRBV12-3/TRBV12-4	TRBJ2-3
CSAYGGNTIYF	TGCAGCGCCTACGGGGGAAACACCATATATTTT	.	many	TRBV29-1	TRBJ1-3
CASSPPSVRGYTF	TGTGCCAGCAGTCCCCCCAGCGTGAGAGGCTACACCTTC	.	many	TRBV28	TRBJ1-2
CASSLRPRAEKLFF	TGTGCCAGCAGTTTGAGGCCCAGGGCCGAAAAACTGTTTTTT	.	few	TRBV12-3/TRBV12-4	TRBJ1-4
CASRLSFDPAYEQYF	TGTGCCAGCAGGCTCAGCTTTGATCCAGCCTACGAGCAGTACTTC	.	many	TRBV27	TRBJ2-7
CASSQDRGDYGYTF	TGCGCCAGCAGCCAGGACAGGGGAGACTATGGCTACACCTTC	TRBD1	many	TRBV3-1	TRBJ1-2
CASRSPGHGQETQYF	TGTGCCAGCAGAAGTCCGGGACACGGGCAAGAGACCCAGTACTTC	.	many	TRBV7-6	TRBJ2-5
CSVVGRGLYGYTF	TGCAGCGTTGTCGGCAGGGGGCTGTATGGCTACACCTTC	TRBD1	many	TRBV29-1	TRBJ1-2
CSARFYNEQFF	TGCAGCGCCAGATTCTACAATGAGCAGTTCTTC	.	many	TRBV29-1	TRBJ2-1
CASSPTNLNEQFF	TGTGCCAGCAGTCCCACTAACCTCAATGAGCAGTTCTTC	.	many	TRBV28	TRBJ2-1
CSVDKDSTDTQYF	TGCAGCGTTGACAAGGATAGCACAGATACGCAGTATTTT	.	many	TRBV29-1	TRBJ2-3
CAFSTYPWTSGLSTDTQYF	TGTGCCTTCAGTACCTACCCGTGGACTAGCGGGCTTAGCACAGATACGCAGTATTTT	TRBD2	.	TRBV7-3	TRBJ2-3
CASSLYRTGGNTGELFF	TGCGCCAGCAGCCTATATCGGACAGGGGGGAACACCGGGGAGCTGTTTTTT	TRBD1	many	TRBV4-1	TRBJ2-2
CASMGGKLFF	TGTGCCAGCATGGGCGGAAAACTGTTTTTT	.	many	TRBV25-1	TRBJ1-4
CSVVFGEQYF	TGCAGCGTTGTTTTCGGGGAGCAGTACTTC	.	many	TRBV29-1	TRBJ2-7
CASSYEGATNEKLFF	TGTGCCAGCAGCTACGAAGGAGCAACTAATGAAAAACTGTTTTTT	.	many	TRBV7-9	TRBJ1-4
CASSQLGGGNQPQHF	TGTGCCAGCAGCCAACTCGGGGGCGGGAATCAGCCCCAGCATTTT	.	many	TRBV27	TRBJ1-5